This T cell receptor beta chain comes out of a study of T cell clonality in common variable immunodeficiency (dated by TCRdb to the mid-2010s). Equivalent amounts of genomic DNA from CVID and control samples were used as sequencing input. For every sample, a 60 bp segment covering the rearranged TCRbeta CDR3 region was amplified and then sequenced. The immunoSEQ assay, a bias-corrected multiplex PCR combined with high-throughput sequencing, was used to amplify TCRbeta. On the authors' methods: Every unique nucleotide sequence was considered a clone and was annotated with V, D and J genes, copy number and frequency. Sequences were labeled productive if in frame, and non-productive if out of frame or containing stop codons. As previously described, clonality was computed from Shannon's entropy. The predicted amino acid sequences of productive clones were used to derive mean CDR3 Kyte-Doolittle hydropathy. Scaled V gene usage was hierarchically clustered using Manhattan distance and complete linkage with the R hclust function. Clone sharing by CDR3 amino acid sequence was assessed by resampling 12 repertoires per group over 100 rounds. The repertoires were searched for approximately 70 published EBV-specific and roughly 240 published CMV-specific TCRbeta sequences. Analysis left out a couple of CVID samples that produced under 10,000 sequences, so 40 to 50 CVID repertoires remained. TCRdb took this table from immuneACCESS and kept in-frame rearrangements with V and J called. Such tables lack part of the clones; where checked against another copy, unresolved V genes explain under half of the gap, and the rest is unexplained. Clone size and V and J calls were adopted from that table, with D and trimming inferred from the DNA. For this sample the table reports fewer than 40,000 clones, with no clone seen just once. The ten biggest clones cover under 8.5% of the sample.

This clone was found many times. No cognate antigen has been identified for it. The read falls 3 residues short of the CDR3 end, and the missing part is taken from the germline J gene. Its CDR3 holds 14 amino acids, cysteine through phenylalanine. The DNA covers only part of the CDR3, 33 bases in frame from base 1. V sheds 6 bases and J sheds 1 base, leaving 15 bases between their ends. CDR1 and CDR2 were assigned from the germline V gene as SQVTM and ANQGSEA. Standard criteria, namely reduction of serum IgG, IgA and/or IgM below the normal range together with specific antibody deficiency, were applied for the diagnosis of CVID. There were 40 to 50 subjects in the CVID group (roughly 29 male and about 15 female), ranging in age from roughly 9 to 65 years, with a mean age of around 39. Most of the CVID patients and most of the healthy controls were of Caucasian heritage. All CVID subjects had received replacement immunoglobulin therapy for at least one year at the time of study participation. At blood collection, none of the CVID subjects was ill or on immunomodulatory or immunosuppressive medication. Heparinized peripheral whole blood samples of roughly 5 to 8 ml were obtained from each donor. Genomic DNA from adults with common variable immune deficiency (CVID) and from healthy adult controls was used for sequencing of TCRbeta CDR3 repertoires. To isolate peripheral blood mononuclear cells, diluted blood was subjected to density centrifugation over Hypaque 1077 or Ficoll-Paque. Unsorted mononuclear cells served as the source of genomic DNA, which was extracted either by Qiagen column purification or by a centrifugation-based method.

Paper-wide results and their limitations: CVID subjects shared fewer TCRbeta clones with each other than healthy controls did (p < 0.0001). TCRbeta clonality was higher in CVID subjects than in healthy controls (t-test p = 0.018), and the increase was most characteristic of about a third of subjects. Fewer deletions and N-nucleotide insertions were reportedly observed in CVID TCRbeta sequences, and highly modified clones with 13 or more V deletions were reportedly absent from CVID TCRbeta sequences. It was noted by the authors that sequencing of the repertoires of T cell subpopulations would be needed to clarify the cause of the increased clonality in CVID. Correlations of repertoire features with clinical complications were constrained by heterogeneity among patients within the CVID cohort. Even though DNA input was the same, control samples had an average of about 80,000 unique sequences each, compared with 25,000 to 35,000 in CVID samples.

The TCR comes from a human donor with common variable immunodeficiency. The sample consisted of peripheral blood mononuclear cells. The chain employs TRBV29-1 and TRBJ2-5; TRBD1 could be the D gene, as 6 bases match. CDR3 region: CSVEPTGSQETQYF. CDR3 DNA, as far as it was read: TGCAGCGTAGAACCCACAGGGTCCCAAGAGACC. Reference TRBV29-1 and TRBJ2-5 genes cover what lies past the CDR3, so the full variable domain is SAVISQKPSRDICQRGTSLTIQCQVDSQVTMMFWYRQQPGQSLTLIATANQGSEATYESGFVIDKFPISRPNLTFSTLTVSNMSPEDSSIYLCSVEPTGSQETQYFGPGTRLLVL.